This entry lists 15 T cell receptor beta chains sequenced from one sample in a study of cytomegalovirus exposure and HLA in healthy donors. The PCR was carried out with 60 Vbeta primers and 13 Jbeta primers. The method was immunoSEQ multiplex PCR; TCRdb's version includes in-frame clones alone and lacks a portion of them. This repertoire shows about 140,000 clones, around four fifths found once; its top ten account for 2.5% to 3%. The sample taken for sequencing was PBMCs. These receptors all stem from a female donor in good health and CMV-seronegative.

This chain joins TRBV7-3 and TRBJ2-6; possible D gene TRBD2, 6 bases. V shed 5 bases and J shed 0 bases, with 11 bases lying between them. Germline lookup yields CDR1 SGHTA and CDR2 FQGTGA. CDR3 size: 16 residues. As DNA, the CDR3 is TGTGCCAGCAGCCCCGGGGGATACTCTGGGGCCAACGTCCTGACTTTC. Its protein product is CASSPGGYSGANVLTF. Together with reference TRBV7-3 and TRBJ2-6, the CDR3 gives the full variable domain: GAGVSQTPSNKVTEKGKYVELRCDPISGHTALYWYRQSLGQGPEFLIYFQGTGAADDSGLPNDRFFAVRPEGSVSTLKIQRTERGDSAVYLCASSPGGYSGANVLTFGAGSRLTVL.

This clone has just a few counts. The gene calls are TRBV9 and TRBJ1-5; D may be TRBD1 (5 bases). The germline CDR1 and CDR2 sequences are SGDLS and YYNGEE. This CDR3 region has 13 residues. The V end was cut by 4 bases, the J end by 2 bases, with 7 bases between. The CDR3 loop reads CASSQGGNQPQHF. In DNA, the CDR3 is TGTGCCAGCAGCCAGGGTGGCAATCAGCCCCAGCATTTT. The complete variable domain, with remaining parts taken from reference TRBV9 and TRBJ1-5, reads DSGVTQTPKHLITATGQRVTLRCSPRSGDLSVYWYQQSLDQGLQFLIQYYNGEERAKGNILERFSAQQFPDLHSELNLSSLELGDSALYFCASSQGGNQPQHFGDGTRLSIL.

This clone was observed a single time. The chain's CDR3 is CASSTGLRTSGSRELFF. DNA for the CDR3: TGTGCCAGCAGCACTGGGCTCAGGACTAGCGGGAGTCGGGAGCTGTTTTTT. The rearrangement joins TRBV7-8 to TRBJ2-2, with 13 bases aligning to TRBD2. The CDR3 is 17 residues long. Unmatched junction bases numbered 12, after V lost 5 bases and J lost 9 bases. CDR1 and CDR2 from the germline V gene are SGHVS and FQNEAQ. Together with reference TRBV7-8 and TRBJ2-2, the CDR3 gives the full variable domain: GAGVSQSPRYKVAKRGQDVALRCDPISGHVSLFWYQQALGQGPEFLTYFQNEAQLDKSGLPSDRFFAERPEGSVSTLKIQRTQQEDSAVYLCASSTGLRTSGSRELFFGEGSRLTVL.

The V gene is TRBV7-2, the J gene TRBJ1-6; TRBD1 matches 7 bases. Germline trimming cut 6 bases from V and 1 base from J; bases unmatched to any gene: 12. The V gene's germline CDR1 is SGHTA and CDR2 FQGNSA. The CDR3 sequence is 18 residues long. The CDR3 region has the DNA TGTGCCAGCAGTCGTACCAAGACAGGGCCGTCCTATAATTCACCCCTCCACTTT. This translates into CASSRTKTGPSYNSPLHF.

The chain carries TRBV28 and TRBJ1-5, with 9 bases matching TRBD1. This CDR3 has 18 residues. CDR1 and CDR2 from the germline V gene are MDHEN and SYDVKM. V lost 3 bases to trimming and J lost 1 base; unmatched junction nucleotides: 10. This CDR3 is CASSLAWDRALSNQPQHF. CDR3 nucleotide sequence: TGTGCCAGCAGTTTGGCCTGGGACAGGGCCCTAAGCAATCAGCCCCAGCATTTT. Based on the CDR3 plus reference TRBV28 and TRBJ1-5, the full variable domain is DVKVTQSSRYLVKRTGEKVFLECVQDMDHENMFWYRQDPGLGLRLIYFSYDVKMKEKGDIPEGYSVSREKKERFSLILESASTNQTSMYLCASSLAWDRALSNQPQHFGDGTRLSIL.

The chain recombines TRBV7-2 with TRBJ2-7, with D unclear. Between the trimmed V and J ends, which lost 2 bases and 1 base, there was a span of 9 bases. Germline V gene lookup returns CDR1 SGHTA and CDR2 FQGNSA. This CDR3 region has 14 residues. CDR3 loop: CASSLLVGSYEQYF. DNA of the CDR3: TGTGCCAGCAGCTTATTGGTCGGTTCCTACGAGCAGTACTTC.

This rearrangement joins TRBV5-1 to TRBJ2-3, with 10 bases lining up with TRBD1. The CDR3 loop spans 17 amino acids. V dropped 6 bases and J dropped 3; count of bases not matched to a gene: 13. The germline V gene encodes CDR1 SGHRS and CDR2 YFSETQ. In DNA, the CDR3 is TGCGCCAGCAACCCCGCCGGGACAGGGGATGTGACAGATACGCAGTATTTT. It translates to CASNPAGTGDVTDTQYF. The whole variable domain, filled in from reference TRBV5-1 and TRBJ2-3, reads KAGVTQTPRYLIKTRGQQVTLSCSPISGHRSVSWYQQTPGQGLQFLFEYFSETQRNKGNFPGRFSGRQFSNSRSEMNVSTLELGDSALYLCASNPAGTGDVTDTQYFGPGTRLTVL.

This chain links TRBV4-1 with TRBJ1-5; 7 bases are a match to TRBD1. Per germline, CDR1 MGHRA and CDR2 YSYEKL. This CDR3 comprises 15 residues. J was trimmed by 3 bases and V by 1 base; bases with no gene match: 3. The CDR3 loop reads CASSQAGGNNQPQHF. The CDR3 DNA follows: TGCGCCAGCAGCCAAGCAGGGGGTAACAATCAGCCCCAGCATTTT.

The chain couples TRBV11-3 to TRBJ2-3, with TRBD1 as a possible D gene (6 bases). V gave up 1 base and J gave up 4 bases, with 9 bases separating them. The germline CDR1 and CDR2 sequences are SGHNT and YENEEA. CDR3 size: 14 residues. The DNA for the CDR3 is TGTGCCAGCAGCTTAGGGGGGCCGGCAGATACGCAGTATTTT. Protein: CASSLGGPADTQYF.

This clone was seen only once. CDR3 nucleotide sequence: TGTGCCTGGAGTGAGACAGGGGGCGGACAGCCCCAGCATTTT. This codes for CAWSETGGGQPQHF. The chain carries TRBV30 and TRBJ1-5; 10 bases fit TRBD1. The CDR3 is 14 residues long. Germline CDR1 reads GTSNPN; CDR2 reads SVGIG (reference sequence). V lost 1 base to trimming and J lost 7 bases; unmatched junction nucleotides: 4. The full variable domain, with the rest looked up from reference TRBV30 and TRBJ1-5, is SQTIHQWPATLVQPVGSPLSLECTVEGTSNPNLYWYRQAAGRGLQLLFYSVGIGQISSEVPQNLSASRPQDRQFILSSKKLLLSDSGFYLCAWSETGGGQPQHFGDGTRLSIL.

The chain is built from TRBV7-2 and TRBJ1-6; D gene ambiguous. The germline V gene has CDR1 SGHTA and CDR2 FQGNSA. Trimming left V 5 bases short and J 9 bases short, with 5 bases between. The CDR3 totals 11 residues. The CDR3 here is CASSASSPLHF. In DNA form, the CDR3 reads TGTGCCAGCAGCGCGTCTTCACCCCTCCACTTT. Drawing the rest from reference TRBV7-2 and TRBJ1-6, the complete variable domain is GAGVSQSPSNKVTEKGKDVELRCDPISGHTALYWYRQSLGQGLEFLIYFQGNSAPDKSGLPSDRFSAERTGGSVSTLTIQRTQQEDSAVYLCASSASSPLHFGNGTRLTVT.

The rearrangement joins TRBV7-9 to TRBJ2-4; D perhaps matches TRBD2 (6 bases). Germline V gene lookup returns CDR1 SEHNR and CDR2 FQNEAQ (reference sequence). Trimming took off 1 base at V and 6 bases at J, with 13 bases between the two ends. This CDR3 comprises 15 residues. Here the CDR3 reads CASSLVEEAGNIQYF. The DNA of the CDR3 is TGTGCCAGCAGCTTAGTCGAAGAAGCGGGAAACATTCAGTACTTC.

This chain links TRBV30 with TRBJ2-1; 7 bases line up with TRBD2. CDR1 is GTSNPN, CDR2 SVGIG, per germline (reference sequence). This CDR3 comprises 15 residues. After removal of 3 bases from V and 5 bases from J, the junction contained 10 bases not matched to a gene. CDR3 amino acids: CAWSRPGAGDNEQFF. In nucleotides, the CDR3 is TGTGCCTGGAGCCGCCCCGGGGCGGGAGACAATGAGCAGTTCTTC.

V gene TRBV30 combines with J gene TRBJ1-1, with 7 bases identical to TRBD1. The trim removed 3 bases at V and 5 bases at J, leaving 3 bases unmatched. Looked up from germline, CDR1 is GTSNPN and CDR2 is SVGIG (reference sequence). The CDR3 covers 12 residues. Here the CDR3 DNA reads TGTGCCTGGAGAGACAGGGTAACTGAAGCTTTCTTT. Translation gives CAWRDRVTEAFF.

The CDR3 spells CASSQGLLATSYNEQFF. The CDR3 coding sequence is TGTGCCAGCAGCCAAGGATTACTAGCGACTTCCTACAATGAGCAGTTCTTC. J is TRBJ2-1 and V is TRBV4-2; 7 nucleotides line up with TRBD2. This CDR3 spans 17 amino acids. CDR1 and CDR2 from the germline V gene are LGHNA and YNFKEQ. Trimming took 1 base from V and 1 from J; bases not matched to a gene: 7.